This TCR beta chain was captured by sequencing in a study of blood T cells in healthy people across ages (dated by TCRdb to 2014 to 2015). Study-level background: In model experiments, template switching captured roughly one uniquely barcoded TCR beta cDNA molecule for every two T cells. Donors were grouped into four age groups: young (average 16 years), middle-aged (under 40), aged (around 56) and long-lived (over 80). Two additional independent replicas of 1 million unique cDNA reads from the same blood draw were analyzed for two donors (one aged 18 to 30 and one aged 80 or older). To track age-related changes in TCR beta repertoire diversity, the study relied on deep sequencing normalized with unique cDNA molecular identifiers. To avoid experimental bias, donors of different ages were randomly spread across the sequencing lanes. General conclusions and limits of the study: The CMV infection status of donors was not known, potentially confounding age-related changes in expanded clonotypes. Estimates of total diversity from one million sequenced T cells were regarded as lower bounds and underestimates. As age increased, observed TCR beta diversity per million T cells dropped in a roughly linear way, and a significant reduction was already evident by age 40. Observed TCR beta diversity correlated strongly with the percentage of naive T cells measured by flow cytometry. Compared with the aged group, the long-lived group had more naive CD4+ T cells, fewer expanded clones and increased TCR diversity, suggesting age selection. Since profiling was done on bulk unsorted PBMCs, naive and antigen-experienced compartments could not be conclusively compared.

From the cysteine up to the phenylalanine, the CDR3 has a length of 13 residues. Only CDR3 DNA is held: 39 bases, read in frame from base 1. Looking up the germline V gene yields CDR1 MNHEY and CDR2 SVGAGI. V gives up 2 bases and J gives up 2 bases, and the segment between their germline ends measures 5 bases. This clonotype came up many times. The clone's antigen remains unknown. One base away there is no much larger clone; base qualities are not given. Systemically healthy Caucasian individuals from Russia, some 40 in total and aged about 6 to 100 years, were included as donors. Each donor gave roughly 11 milliliters of peripheral blood, drawn into EDTA-treated Vacutainer tubes. Ficoll-Paque density-gradient centrifugation was used to isolate PBMCs, with at least 7 million per sample. Trizol reagent was used to extract total RNA from the PBMCs, yielding at least 5.5 micrograms per sample. Naive CD45RAhigh/CD27high T cell percentages were measured by flow cytometry on a PBMC aliquot from every donor.

Library creation used 5' RACE. Sequencing used an Illumina HiSeq 2500. A second PCR of roughly 7 to 11 cycles was performed with a sample-barcoded 5' primer and a J-beta primer mix. A unique molecular identifier was introduced onto each TCR beta cDNA molecule by a template-switch 5' adaptor carrying 12 random nucleotides. Each sample yielded at least 3 million CDR3-containing paired-end reads. All of the RNA was converted into first-strand cDNA using the Mint cDNA synthesis kit, with a TRBC-specific oligonucleotide serving as the primer. After uracil-DNA glycosylase treatment, a first 18-cycle PCR used universal primers M1SS and BC2_uni_R on all cDNA. From the authors' description of their analysis: Normalization of each sample was performed by random selection of 1 million high-quality reads, each carrying a distinct molecular identifier. Reads sharing molecular identifiers were discarded rather than binned into consensus sequences. MiTCR, set to a Q25 quality threshold and the strictest error-elimination algorithm, was used for CDR3 identification, clonotype clustering and error correction. A nonparametric unseen species model with Euler transformation was used to estimate a lower bound on total TCR beta diversity. TCRdb reprocessed the public reads (quality trimming at Q25 with fastp, clone calling with MiXCR) and kept in-frame beta chains. Under each unique CDR3 protein, matching rows form one entry showing the most common genes and DNA. What appears here as the V and J calls and clone size reflects TCRdb's work, not the paper's. Here the sample has roughly 1.5 million distinct CDR3 sequences; approximately 43% occur a single time. The leading ten clones occupy about 4.1% of the sample.

The source of this sequence is a woman younger than 35 in good health. Sequenced sample: blood. The V gene is TRBV6-5 and the J gene is TRBJ2-3; no D gene call is confident. The DNA reads TGTGCCAGCAGTTACAGGCCCACAGATACGCAGTATTTT. Its coded protein is CASSYRPTDTQYF.